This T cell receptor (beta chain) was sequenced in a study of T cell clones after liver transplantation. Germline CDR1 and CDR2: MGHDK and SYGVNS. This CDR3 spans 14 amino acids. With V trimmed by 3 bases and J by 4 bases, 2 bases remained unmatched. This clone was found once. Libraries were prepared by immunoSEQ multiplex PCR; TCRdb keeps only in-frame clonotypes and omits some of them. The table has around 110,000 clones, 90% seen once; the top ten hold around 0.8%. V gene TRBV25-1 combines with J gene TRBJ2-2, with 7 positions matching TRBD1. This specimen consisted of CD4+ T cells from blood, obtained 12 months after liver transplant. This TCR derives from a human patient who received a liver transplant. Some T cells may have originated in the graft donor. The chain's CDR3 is CASSEGQFTGELFF. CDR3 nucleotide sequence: TGTGCCAGCAGTGAGGGACAGTTCACCGGGGAGCTGTTTTTT.